This T cell receptor beta chain was sequenced for a study of blood T cells in healthy people across ages. Study as a whole: About one barcoded beta molecule per two T cells came from capture by template switching.

The second PCR ran about 6 to 11 cycles with a sample-barcoded 5' primer and J-beta primers. TCRdb reanalysed the 5' RACE reads using MiXCR and keeps one entry per CDR3 protein. The data hold 650,000 to 1,000,000 distinct CDR3 sequences, with around 45% observed a single time. Trimming removed 2 bases from V and 5 bases from J, with 22 bases in between. Per the germline V gene, CDR1 is SGHRS and CDR2 is YFSETQ. The CDR3 consists of 17 residues. Healthy Russian Caucasian donors spanned ages about 6 to 95 years. A minimum of 5 micrograms of total RNA was extracted per sample. This TCR was sampled from an elderly man in good health. The gene calls are TRBV5-1 and TRBJ2-5; D might be TRBD2 (6 bases). Source material: blood. CDR3 nucleotide sequence: TGCGCCAGCAGCTTAAGTATCGGGGGTCCCGATTTGGAGACCCAGTACTTC. Translating gives CASSLSIGGPDLETQYF.